This TCR beta chain originates from a study of blood T cells in healthy people across ages. General observations from the study: Older individuals had lower TCR beta diversity per million T cells (the decline was roughly linear).

The V end was cut by 2 bases, the J end by 2 bases, with 11 bases between. CDR1 SGHRS and CDR2 YFSETQ come from the germline V gene. The CDR3 runs to 14 residues. This clonotype appeared a few times. Its matching antigen is unknown. The authors ran a second PCR of roughly 6 to 11 cycles using a sample-barcoded 5' primer and a J-beta primer mix. TCRdb passed the 5' RACE reads through MiXCR, listing each CDR3 protein once. The top ten hold around 0.75% of the sample, which has around 990,000 distinct CDR3 sequences, around 25% seen once. Drawing of peripheral blood yielded roughly 10 milliliters from each donor. This sample was shared with a second study, whose subject was T cells of mothers and their children. According to that study: A few healthy Caucasian mothers gave samples, and so did their six children.

The sequenced sample consisted of blood. The gene calls are TRBV5-1 and TRBJ2-7, with D possibly matching TRBD1 (6 bases). The clonotype originates from a girl between 2 and 10 years old in good health. This CDR3 is CASSLGQPTYEQYF. The DNA of the CDR3 is TGCGCCAGCAGCTTAGGACAGCCAACCTACGAGCAGTACTTC.